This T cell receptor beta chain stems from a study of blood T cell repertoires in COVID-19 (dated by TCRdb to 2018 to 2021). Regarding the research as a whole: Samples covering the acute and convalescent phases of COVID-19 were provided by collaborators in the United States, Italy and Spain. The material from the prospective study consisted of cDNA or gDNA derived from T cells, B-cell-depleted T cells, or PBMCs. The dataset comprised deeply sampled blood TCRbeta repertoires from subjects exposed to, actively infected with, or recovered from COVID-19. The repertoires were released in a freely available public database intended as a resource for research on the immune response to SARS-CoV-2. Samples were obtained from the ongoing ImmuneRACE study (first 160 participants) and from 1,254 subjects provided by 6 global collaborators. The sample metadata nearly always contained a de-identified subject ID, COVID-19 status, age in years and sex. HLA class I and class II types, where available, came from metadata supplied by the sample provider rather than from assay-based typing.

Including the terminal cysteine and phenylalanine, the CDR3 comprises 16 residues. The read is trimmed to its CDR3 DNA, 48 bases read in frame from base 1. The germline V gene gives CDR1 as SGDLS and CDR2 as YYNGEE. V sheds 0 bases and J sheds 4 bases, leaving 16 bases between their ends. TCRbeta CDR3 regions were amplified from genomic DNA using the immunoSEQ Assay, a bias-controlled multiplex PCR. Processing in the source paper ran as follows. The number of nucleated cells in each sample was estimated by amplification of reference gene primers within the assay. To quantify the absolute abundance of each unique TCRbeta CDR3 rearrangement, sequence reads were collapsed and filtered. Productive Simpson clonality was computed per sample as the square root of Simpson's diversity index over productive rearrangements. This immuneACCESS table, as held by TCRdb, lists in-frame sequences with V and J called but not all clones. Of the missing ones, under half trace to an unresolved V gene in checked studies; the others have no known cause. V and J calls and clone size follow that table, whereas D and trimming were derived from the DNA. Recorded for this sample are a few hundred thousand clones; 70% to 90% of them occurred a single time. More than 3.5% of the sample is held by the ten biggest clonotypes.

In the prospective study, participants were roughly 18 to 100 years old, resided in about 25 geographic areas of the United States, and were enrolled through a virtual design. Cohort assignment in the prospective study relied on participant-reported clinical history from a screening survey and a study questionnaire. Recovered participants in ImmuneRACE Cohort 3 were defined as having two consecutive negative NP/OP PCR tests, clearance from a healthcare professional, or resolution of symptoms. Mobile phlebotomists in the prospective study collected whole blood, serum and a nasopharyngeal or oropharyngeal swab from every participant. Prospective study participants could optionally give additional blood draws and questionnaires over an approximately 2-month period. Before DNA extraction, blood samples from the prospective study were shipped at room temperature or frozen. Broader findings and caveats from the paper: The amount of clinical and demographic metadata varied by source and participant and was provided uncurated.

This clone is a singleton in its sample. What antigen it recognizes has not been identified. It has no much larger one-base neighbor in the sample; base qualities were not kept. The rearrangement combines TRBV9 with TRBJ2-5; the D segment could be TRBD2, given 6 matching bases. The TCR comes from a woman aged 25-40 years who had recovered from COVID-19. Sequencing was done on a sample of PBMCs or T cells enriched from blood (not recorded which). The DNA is TGTGCCAGCAGCGTAGGGTCGGGGGTATCTCCAGAGACCCAGTACTTC. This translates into CASSVGSGVSPETQYF. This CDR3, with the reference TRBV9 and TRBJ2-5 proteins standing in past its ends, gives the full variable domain DSGVTQTPKHLITATGQRVTLRCSPRSGDLSVYWYQQSLDQGLQFLIQYYNGEERAKGNILERFSAQQFPDLHSELNLSSLELGDSALYFCASSVGSGVSPETQYFGPGTRLLVL.